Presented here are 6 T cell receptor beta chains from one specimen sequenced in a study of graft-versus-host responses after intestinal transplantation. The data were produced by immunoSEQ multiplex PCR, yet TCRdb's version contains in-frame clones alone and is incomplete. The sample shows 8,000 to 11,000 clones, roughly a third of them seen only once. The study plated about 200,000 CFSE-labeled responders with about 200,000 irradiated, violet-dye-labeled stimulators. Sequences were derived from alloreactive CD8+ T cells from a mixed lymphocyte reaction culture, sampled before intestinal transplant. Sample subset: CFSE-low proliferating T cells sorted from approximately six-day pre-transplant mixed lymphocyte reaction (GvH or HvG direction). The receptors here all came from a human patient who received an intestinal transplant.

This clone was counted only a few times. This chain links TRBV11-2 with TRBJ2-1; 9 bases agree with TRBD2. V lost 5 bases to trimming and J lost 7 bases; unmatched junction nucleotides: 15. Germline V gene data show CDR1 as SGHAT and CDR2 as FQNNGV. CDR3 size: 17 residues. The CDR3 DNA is TGTGCCAGCAGCCCGGGGCTAGCGGGGATGCGGGATAATGAGCAGTTCTTC. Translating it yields CASSPGLAGMRDNEQFF.

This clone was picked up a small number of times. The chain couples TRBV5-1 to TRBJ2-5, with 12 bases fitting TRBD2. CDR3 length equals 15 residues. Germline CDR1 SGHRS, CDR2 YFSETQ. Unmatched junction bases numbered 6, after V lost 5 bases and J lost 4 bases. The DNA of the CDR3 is TGCGCCAGCAGGACTAGCGGGGGAGGAGGAGAGACCCAGTACTTC. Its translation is CASRTSGGGGETQYF.

CDR3 residues: CASSVRGGADEQFF. In DNA, the CDR3 is TGTGCCAGCAGCGTAAGGGGAGGGGCTGATGAGCAGTTCTTC. V is TRBV9 and J is TRBJ2-1; 7 bases match TRBD2. Trimming cost V 1 base and J 8 bases; bases outside gene matches: 6. CDR1 and CDR2 (germline): SGDLS, YYNGEE. The CDR3 sequence is 14 residues long.

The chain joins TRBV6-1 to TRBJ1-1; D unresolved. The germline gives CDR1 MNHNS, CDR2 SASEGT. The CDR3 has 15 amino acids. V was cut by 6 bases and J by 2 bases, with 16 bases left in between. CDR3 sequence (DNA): TGTGCCAGCAGCCGCGGTCGGTACACCAACACTGAAGCTTTCTTT. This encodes CASSRGRYTNTEAFF.

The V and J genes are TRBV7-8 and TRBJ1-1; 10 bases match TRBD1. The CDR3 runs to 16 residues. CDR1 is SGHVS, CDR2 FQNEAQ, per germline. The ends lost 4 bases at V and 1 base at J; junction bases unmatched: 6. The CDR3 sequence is CASSSGQGWGNTEAFF. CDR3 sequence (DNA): TGTGCCAGCAGCTCGGGACAGGGGTGGGGGAACACTGAAGCTTTCTTT.

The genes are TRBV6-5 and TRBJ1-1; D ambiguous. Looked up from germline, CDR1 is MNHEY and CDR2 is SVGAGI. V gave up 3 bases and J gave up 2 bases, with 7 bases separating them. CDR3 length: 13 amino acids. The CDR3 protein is CASSYYLNTEAFF. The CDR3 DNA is TGTGCCAGCAGTTATTATCTTAACACTGAAGCTTTCTTT.